This TCR beta chain came from a study of vaccination effects on CD4 cells after COVID-19. Study conclusions and caveats: Pronounced clonal contraction occurred in clones induced by infection and by vaccine late after vaccination.

The table came from immunoSEQ multiplex PCR; TCRdb's copy has only in-frame clones and leaves some out. Of around 40,000 clones listed, about three quarters are singletons. This clone was detected a few times. The target antigen is unknown. Sequencing was preceded by expansion of antigen-specific CD4+ T cells with viral peptide pools in the ViraFEST assay. Subsequent to a culture period of 10 to 11 days, CD4+ T cells were isolated. The person was diagnosed with PCR-confirmed SARS-CoV-2 infection between March and December 2020. Cultivation was performed at roughly 2 million PBMC per well with 9 to 10 IU/ml IL-2 and approximately 9.2 ug/ml peptides added. Each culture had half its medium swapped for IL-2 medium on days 3 and 7. The sequences come from CD4+ T cells from PBMCs cultured with a peptide pool, collected before COVID-19 vaccination. This receptor was obtained from a human donor who had a prior SARS-CoV-2 infection.

CDR3 sequence reads: CASSQVHGSYEQYF. CDR3 nucleotide sequence: TGTGCCAGCAGCCAAGTGCACGGTTCCTACGAGCAGTACTTC. The V and J genes are TRBV14 and TRBJ2-7; D ambiguous. V was cut by 1 base and J by 1 base, with 8 bases left in between. The CDR3 runs to 14 residues. Germline CDR1 SGHDN, CDR2 FVKESK.